These 20 T cell receptor beta chains came from one sample sequenced in a study of CD8 T cell repertoires and HIV-1 epitope variants. Their antigens remain unidentified. The data were produced by immunoSEQ multiplex PCR, yet TCRdb's version contains in-frame clones alone and is incomplete. The sample records approximately 4,000 clones, around 68% being singletons. The sequenced sample was cultured CD8+ T cells derived from PBMCs. Source of these receptors: a male donor with HIV.

The chain has TRBV5-4 and TRBJ2-3, with D tentatively TRBD2 (5 bases). CDR1 is SGHNT, CDR2 YYREEE, per germline (reference sequence). This CDR3 has 14 residues. V lost 6 bases, J lost 5 bases, and 16 bases lay in between. The CDR3 DNA reads as TGTGCCAGCAACTTCAAAACAGCGGAAGATACGCAGTATTTT. It specifies CASNFKTAEDTQYF.

The chain uses TRBV4-3 and TRBJ1-6; D unresolved. V was trimmed by 0 bases and J by 9 bases, leaving 12 bases between them. Per the germline V gene, CDR1 is LGHNA and CDR2 is YSLEER. CDR3 length: 15 amino acids. The DNA for the CDR3 is TGCGCCAGCAGCCAAGATTTGGACCTGGTTTCACCCCTCCACTTT. Its translation is CASSQDLDLVSPLHF.

V gene TRBV6-5 combines with J gene TRBJ1-1, with 8 nucleotides matching TRBD1. The CDR3 is 15 residues long. From germline, CDR1 is MNHEY and CDR2 SVGAGI. V was clipped by 2 bases and J by 2 bases; unmatched bases: 4. The CDR3 reads CASSYIQGGNTEAFF. CDR3 DNA: TGTGCCAGCAGTTACATACAGGGGGGAAACACTGAAGCTTTCTTT.

The chain has TRBV7-6 and TRBJ2-7; TRBD1 matches at 8 bases. The junction had 7 bases not matched to a gene; V was cut back by 5 bases and J by 4 bases. The CDR3 runs to 14 residues. Germline assignment: CDR1 SGHVS and CDR2 FNYEAQ. This CDR3 is CASSPLGTGYEQYF. The DNA for the CDR3 is TGTGCCAGCAGCCCGCTTGGGACAGGATACGAGCAGTACTTC.

This chain joins TRBV7-2 and TRBJ2-7; maybe TRBD1 (6 bases). Germline loops: CDR1 SGHTA, CDR2 FQGNSA. V lost 5 bases, J lost 3 bases, and 14 bases lay in between. There are 14 residues in the CDR3. The CDR3 sequence is CASSPRDRNYEQYF. In DNA, the CDR3 is TGTGCCAGCAGCCCTCGCGACAGGAACTACGAGCAGTACTTC.

This rearrangement joins TRBV9 to TRBJ2-1, with 10 bases lining up with TRBD2. Germline V gives CDR1 SGDLS, CDR2 YYNGEE. The junction had 6 bases not matched to a gene; V was cut back by 6 bases and J by 3 bases. The CDR3 sequence is 15 residues long. The CDR3 loop is CASTSGLAVYNEQFF. Written as DNA, the CDR3 is TGTGCCAGCACCTCAGGACTAGCGGTCTACAATGAGCAGTTCTTC. Using reference TRBV9 and TRBJ2-1 for the parts outside the CDR3, the full variable domain is DSGVTQTPKHLITATGQRVTLRCSPRSGDLSVYWYQQSLDQGLQFLIQYYNGEERAKGNILERFSAQQFPDLHSELNLSSLELGDSALYFCASTSGLAVYNEQFFGPGTRLTVL.

The genes are TRBV11-1 and TRBJ2-2, with TRBD1 identical over 11 bases. The germline CDR1 and CDR2 sequences are SGHAT and FQDESV (reference sequence). This CDR3 comprises 16 residues. The trim removed 1 base at V and 4 bases at J, leaving 2 bases unmatched. DNA of the CDR3: TGTGCCAGCAGCTTAGAGGACAGGGGGCCCACCGGGGAGCTGTTTTTT. Translation gives CASSLEDRGPTGELFF. The variable domain in full, with the rest retrieved from reference TRBV11-1 and TRBJ2-2, is EAEVAQSPRYKITEKSQAVAFWCDPISGHATLYWYRQILGQGPELLVQFQDESVVDDSQLPKDRFSAERLKGVDSTLKIQPAELGDSAMYLCASSLEDRGPTGELFFGEGSRLTVL.

The V gene is TRBV6-5, the J gene TRBJ2-1; D might be TRBD1 or TRBD2, each matching 5 bases. Germline lookup yields CDR1 MNHEY and CDR2 SVGAGI. The CDR3 runs 13 residues. V lost 7 bases to trimming and J lost 5 bases, with 12 bases between them. CDR3 sequence: CASTDTGHNEQFF. DNA of the CDR3: TGTGCCAGCACCGACACGGGGCACAATGAGCAGTTCTTC.

The chain couples TRBV29-1 to TRBJ2-1; D perhaps matches TRBD1 (5 bases). The CDR3 is 12 residues long. V was pared by 6 bases and J by 5 bases, with 11 bases between. Germline-derived CDR1 and CDR2 are SQVTM and ANQGSEA. This CDR3 reads CSVAARDNEQFF. CDR3 DNA sequence: TGCAGCGTCGCCGCCAGGGACAATGAGCAGTTCTTC.

V usage is TRBV7-7 and J usage is TRBJ2-3, with a tentative D call TRBD1 (5 bases). V dropped 5 bases and J dropped 3 bases, with 12 bases sitting between them. Germline loops: CDR1 SSHAT, CDR2 FNYEAQ (reference sequence). There are 14 residues in the CDR3. The CDR3 DNA reads TGTGCCAGCAGCACCGGGCACAGGACAGATACGCAGTATTTT. This encodes CASSTGHRTDTQYF.

The V and J genes are TRBV6-5 and TRBJ2-2, with TRBD2 as a possible D gene (7 bases). Looked up from germline, CDR1 is MNHEY and CDR2 is SVGAGI. The CDR3 has 15 amino acids. The V and J ends lost 2 bases and 5 bases respectively, with 12 bases between them. Written as DNA, the CDR3 is TGTGCCAGCAGTTACGGTAGGGGGGGAACCGGGGAGCTGTTTTTT. It yields the protein CASSYGRGGTGELFF.

The chain links TRBV2 to TRBJ1-1; no clear D. With 9 bases removed from V and 5 bases from J, the gap between germline ends came to 13 bases. The germline CDR1 and CDR2 sequences are SNHLY and FYNNEI. The CDR3 loop spans 12 amino acids. DNA for the CDR3: TGTGCCAGTAAGAACCAAGGGACTGAAGCTTTCTTT. It specifies CASKNQGTEAFF.

The J gene is TRBJ2-7, the V gene TRBV15; 7 bases agree with TRBD2. Germline lookup yields CDR1 LNHNV and CDR2 YYDKDF (reference sequence). The ends lost 0 bases at V and 7 bases at J; junction bases unmatched: 6. The CDR3 sequence is 14 residues long. CDR3: CATSRDGGVAEQYF. The CDR3, as DNA: TGTGCCACCAGCAGAGATGGGGGGGTAGCGGAGCAGTACTTC. Drawing the rest from reference TRBV15 and TRBJ2-7, the complete variable domain is DAMVIQNPRYQVTQFGKPVTLSCSQTLNHNVMYWYQQKSSQAPKLLFHYYDKDFNNEADTPDNFQSRRPNTSFCFLDIRSPGLGDTAMYLCATSRDGGVAEQYFGPGTRLTVT.

V usage is TRBV5-6 and J usage is TRBJ1-2; D is unclear. The germline V and J ends were trimmed by 0 bases and 8 bases, with 8 bases remaining between them. Germline V gene lookup returns CDR1 SGHDT and CDR2 YYEEEE. The CDR3 loop spans 12 amino acids. DNA for the CDR3: TGTGCCAGCAGCTTGGGGGTCGGGGGCTACACCTTC. Residues: CASSLGVGGYTF.

This clone has only a few counts. This rearrangement joins TRBV29-1 to TRBJ1-1, with D hard to call. Trimming shortened V by 4 bases and J by 5 bases, and 11 bases separated the two germline ends. The CDR3 has 12 amino acids. CDR1 is SQVTM, CDR2 ANQGSEA, per germline. CDR3 region: CSVVGIGTEAFF. Written as DNA, the CDR3 is TGCAGCGTTGTGGGCATTGGAACTGAAGCTTTCTTT.

The rearrangement links TRBV12-1 to TRBJ2-2. TRBV12-1 is termed a pseudogene. The CDR3 consists of 14 residues. CDR3 sequence (DNA): TGTGCCAGCAGCTTTGAACGACCTACCGGGGAGCTGTTTTTT. It encodes CASSFERPTGELFF.

This clone was seen more than once but under ten times. The rearrangement joins TRBV19 to TRBJ1-1, with D possibly matching TRBD1 (6 bases). This CDR3 contains 12 residues. Trimming took 7 bases from V and 5 from J, leaving 11 bases between them. Germline lookup yields CDR1 LNHDA and CDR2 SQIVND (reference sequence). The CDR3 reads CASNLGGTEAFF. Written as DNA, the CDR3 is TGTGCCAGTAACCTAGGGGGGACTGAAGCTTTCTTT.

J is TRBJ2-6 and V is TRBV9, with D unresolved. Germline CDR1 reads SGDLS; CDR2 reads YYNGEE. The CDR3 extends over 17 amino acids. The V end lost 7 bases, the J end lost 5 bases, and 22 bases lay between the germline ends. CDR3 DNA sequence: TGTGCCAGCCGAACGACGTACTCACAAAGTCGGGCCAACGTCCTGACTTTC. Translating gives CASRTTYSQSRANVLTF. The full variable domain, with the rest looked up from reference TRBV9 and TRBJ2-6, is DSGVTQTPKHLITATGQRVTLRCSPRSGDLSVYWYQQSLDQGLQFLIQYYNGEERAKGNILERFSAQQFPDLHSELNLSSLELGDSALYFCASRTTYSQSRANVLTFGAGSRLTVL.

The chain has TRBV6-4 and TRBJ1-2; the D gene is possibly TRBD1 (6 bases). CDR3 length: 17 amino acids. Trimming pared 4 bases from V and 4 bases from J, leaving 22 bases between. From germline, CDR1 is MRHNA and CDR2 SNTAGT. The chain's CDR3 is CASSVTQSGGSSYGYTF. As DNA, the CDR3 is TGTGCCAGCAGTGTCACTCAATCGGGGGGCTCTAGCTATGGCTACACCTTC.

This chain connects TRBV5-4 to TRBJ1-3; 9 nucleotides line up with TRBD1. In germline, CDR1 is SGHNT, CDR2 YYREEE (reference sequence). With V trimmed by 5 bases and J by 3 bases, 12 bases remained unmatched. This CDR3 region has 17 residues. CDR3 DNA: TGTGCCAGCAGTCCGGGACAGGGACTCTCTGTTGGAAACACCATATATTTT. Translated: CASSPGQGLSVGNTIYF.